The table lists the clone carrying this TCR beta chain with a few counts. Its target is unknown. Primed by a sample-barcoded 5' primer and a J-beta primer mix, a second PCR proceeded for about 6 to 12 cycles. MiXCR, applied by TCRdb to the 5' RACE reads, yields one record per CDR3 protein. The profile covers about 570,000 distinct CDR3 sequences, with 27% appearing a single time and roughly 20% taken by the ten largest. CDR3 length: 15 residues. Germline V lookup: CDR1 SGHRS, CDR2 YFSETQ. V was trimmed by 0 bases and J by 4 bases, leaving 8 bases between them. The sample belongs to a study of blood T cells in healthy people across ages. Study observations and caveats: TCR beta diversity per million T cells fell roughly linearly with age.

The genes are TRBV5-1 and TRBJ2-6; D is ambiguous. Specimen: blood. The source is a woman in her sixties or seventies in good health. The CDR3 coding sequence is TGCGCCAGCAGCTTGGAGGTGGCCGGGGCCAACGTCCTGACTTTC. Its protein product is CASSLEVAGANVLTF. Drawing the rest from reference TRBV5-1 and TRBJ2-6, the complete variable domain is KAGVTQTPRYLIKTRGQQVTLSCSPISGHRSVSWYQQTPGQGLQFLFEYFSETQRNKGNFPGRFSGRQFSNSRSEMNVSTLELGDSALYLCASSLEVAGANVLTFGAGSRLTVL.